Reported below is one T cell receptor (beta chain). The V gene's germline CDR1 is KGHSH and CDR2 LQKENI. The CDR3 has 14 residues. V shed 2 bases and J 13 bases; nucleotides not matched to a gene: 8. Assay used: immunoSEQ multiplex PCR; TCRdb lists only in-frame clones, some missing. The sample has 90,000 to 130,000 clones; 76% are singletons. This sample is part of a study of blood T cell repertoires in COVID-19. Specimen: peripheral blood. The rearrangement links TRBV18 to TRBJ2-1, with 10 bases aligning to TRBD1. The clonotype was recovered from a woman aged 80 or over with acute or convalescent COVID-19. CDR3 in DNA: TGTGCCAGCTCACCAAGACAGGGGGCAGAAGGTCAGTTCTTC. Protein: CASSPRQGAEGQFF.